This TCR beta chain emerged from a study of cytomegalovirus exposure and HLA in healthy donors. The study, taken as a whole, reports: Within an earlier analysis, most TCR beta V segments proved productive either about 87% or about 30% of the time. A later analysis linked a missense variant in DCLRE1C to the trimming of TCR beta V and J genes. Relative to equally common others, HLA-associated TCR beta chains showed greater clonal expansion in a later analysis.

Points on this clone: What it binds is not known.

It was with 60 Vbeta and 13 Jbeta primers that the PCR ran. Profiling relied on immunoSEQ multiplex PCR, and the TCRdb table lists in-frame clones only, not all of them. The sample includes some 150,000 clones, 82% of them seen just once. The sequenced sample consisted of PBMCs. This receptor was obtained from a woman in her fifties or sixties in good health and CMV-seropositive.

The CDR3 DNA reads TGTGCCAGCAGTTACTTGCGGAACACTGAAGCTTTCTTT. Translation gives CASSYLRNTEAFF. V is TRBV6-5 and J is TRBJ1-1; D is unclear. Trimming left V 1 base short and J 1 base short, with 4 bases between. The CDR3 loop spans 13 amino acids. Germline V CDR1 and CDR2: MNHEY, SVGAGI.